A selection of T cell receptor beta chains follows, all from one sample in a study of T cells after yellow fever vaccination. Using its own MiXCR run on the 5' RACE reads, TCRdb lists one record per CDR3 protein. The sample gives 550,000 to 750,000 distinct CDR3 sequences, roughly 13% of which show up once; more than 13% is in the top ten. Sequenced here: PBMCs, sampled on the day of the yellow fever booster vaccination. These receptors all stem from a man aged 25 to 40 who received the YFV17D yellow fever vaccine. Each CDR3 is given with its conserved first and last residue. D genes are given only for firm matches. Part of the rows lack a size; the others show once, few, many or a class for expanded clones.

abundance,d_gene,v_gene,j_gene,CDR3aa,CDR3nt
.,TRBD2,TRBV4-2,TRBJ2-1,CASSQESSGRVNEQFF,TGTGCCAGCAGCCAAGAGTCTAGCGGGAGGGTAAATGAGCAGTTCTTC
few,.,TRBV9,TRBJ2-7,CASSLFDGLSYEQYF,TGTGCCAGCAGCCTATTCGACGGACTCTCCTACGAGCAGTACTTC
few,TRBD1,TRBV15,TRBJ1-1,CATSRDRTGLAFF,TGTGCCACCAGCAGAGATCGGACAGGGCTGGCTTTCTTT
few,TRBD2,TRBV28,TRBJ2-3,CASSLPGLVTDTQYF,TGTGCCAGCAGCTTACCGGGACTAGTGACAGATACGCAGTATTTT
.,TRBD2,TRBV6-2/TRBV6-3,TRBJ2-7,CASTGLAGYSYEQYF,TGTGCCAGCACCGGACTAGCGGGTTACTCCTACGAGCAGTACTTC
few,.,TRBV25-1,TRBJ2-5,CASSRPGHKETQYF,TGTGCCAGCAGTCGGCCGGGACACAAAGAGACCCAGTACTTC
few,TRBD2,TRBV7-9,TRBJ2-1,CASSFLPTSVSGEQFF,TGTGCCAGCAGCTTCCTGCCGACTAGCGTTTCCGGGGAGCAGTTCTTC
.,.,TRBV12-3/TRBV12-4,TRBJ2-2,CASSSFGSQGTGELFF,TGTGCCAGCAGTTCCTTTGGCTCCCAAGGTACCGGGGAGCTGTTTTTT
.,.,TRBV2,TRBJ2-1,CASSQGPVYYNEQFF,TGTGCCAGCAGCCAAGGCCCAGTCTACTACAATGAGCAGTTCTTC
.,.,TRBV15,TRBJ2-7,CATSRDRVDEQYF,TGTGCCACCAGCAGAGATAGGGTGGACGAGCAGTACTTC
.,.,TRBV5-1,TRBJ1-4,CASSQRGMATNEKLFF,TGCGCCAGCAGCCAAAGGGGCATGGCAACTAATGAAAAACTGTTTTTT
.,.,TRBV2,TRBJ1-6,CASRDLNSPLHF,TGTGCCAGCCGCGACCTTAATTCACCCCTCCACTTT